This TCR beta chain was found in a study of shared clonotypes between healthy human individuals. Study conclusions and caveats: The study's rarefaction showed incomplete sorted-subset sequencing despite large depth. Deeper or shallower sequencing was expected to change how clonotypes are shared among donors.

The CDR3 sequence is 11 residues long. CDR1 MNHEY and CDR2 SVGAGI come from the germline V gene. V shed 5 bases and J shed 6 bases, with 8 bases lying between them. Original processing methods: Because ImmunoSEQ provided only junction sequences with no quality scores, the filtering differed. Profiling relied on immunoSEQ multiplex PCR, and the TCRdb table lists in-frame clones only, not all of them. The DNA was the basis for D and trimming; V, J and clone size are from that table. The sample holds around 2.3 million clones; approximately 96% are singletons and the top ten take about 0.13%. Details on this clone: Its target is not known. Other DNA sequences from this sample encode an identical CDR3 as well.

The J gene is TRBJ2-7, the V gene TRBV6-5; tentatively, D is TRBD1 (6 bases). Source material: naive CD4+ T cells sorted from blood. Noted subset: CD45RA+ positively selected. The source is a young man in good health. CDR3 in amino acids: CASSTGTEQYF. In nucleotides, the CDR3 is TGTGCCAGCAGTACAGGGACCGAGCAGTACTTC.